A single sample is the source of the 29 T cell receptor beta chains below, sequenced in a study of blood T cell repertoires in COVID-19. The table came from immunoSEQ multiplex PCR; TCRdb's copy has only in-frame clones and leaves some out. The profile shows 25,000 to 30,000 clones, roughly 80% of them singletons. The sample consisted of peripheral blood. The receptors were sampled from a man aged 50 to 59 with active or convalescent COVID-19.

The gene calls are TRBV7-9 and TRBJ2-1, with D unclear. CDR3 length equals 11 residues. From germline, CDR1 is SEHNR and CDR2 FQNEAQ (reference sequence). V lost 5 bases, J lost 9 bases, and 8 bases lay in between. CDR3 DNA: TGTGCCAGCAGCCCCCGAGGTGAGCAGTTCTTC. This translates into CASSPRGEQFF.

J is TRBJ1-1 and V is TRBV19, with 7 nucleotides matching TRBD1. The junction had 5 bases not matched to a gene; V was cut back by 3 bases and J by 7 bases. Germline loops: CDR1 LNHDA, CDR2 SQIVND (reference sequence). The CDR3 extends over 13 amino acids. CDR3: CASSMTGNDEAFF. CDR3 sequence (DNA): TGTGCCAGTAGTATGACAGGGAATGATGAAGCTTTCTTT. Filled out from reference TRBV19 and TRBJ1-1, the complete variable domain reads DGGITQSPKYLFRKEGQNVTLSCEQNLNHDAMYWYRQDPGQGLRLIYYSQIVNDFQKGDIAEGYSVSREKKESFPLTVTSAQKNPTAFYLCASSMTGNDEAFFGQGTRLTVV.

The rearrangement uses TRBV30 and TRBJ1-5, with D unresolved. The CDR3 contains 16 residues. The germline V and J ends were trimmed by 0 bases and 3 bases, with 15 bases remaining between them. Per germline, CDR1 GTSNPN and CDR2 SVGIG (reference sequence). The chain's CDR3 is CAWSVEGRSINQPQHF. The CDR3, as DNA: TGTGCCTGGAGTGTAGAGGGCAGGTCAATCAATCAGCCCCAGCATTTT.

This chain joins TRBV24-1 and TRBJ2-5, with D maybe TRBD1 (5 bases). With 5 bases removed from V and 2 bases from J, the gap between germline ends came to 8 bases. Per germline, CDR1 KGHDR and CDR2 SFDVKD. The CDR3 length is 13 residues. CDR3 protein: CATSGTTQETQYF. CDR3 coding DNA: TGTGCCACCAGTGGGACAACACAAGAGACCCAGTACTTC.

This clone was observed a handful of times. The rearrangement joins TRBV7-3 to TRBJ2-3, with TRBD1 as a possible D gene (5 bases). From germline, CDR1 is SGHTA and CDR2 FQGTGA. V lost 8 bases and J lost 3, with 12 bases in between. The CDR3 spans 13 residues. Here the CDR3 DNA reads TGTGCCAGCTCACAATCAGGGACAGATACGCAGTATTTT. This codes for CASSQSGTDTQYF.

This rearrangement joins TRBV21-1 to TRBJ2-3; TRBD2, the table's D call, lacks a check against the DNA. TRBV21-1 is a pseudogene segment. The CDR3 has 17 amino acids. The CDR3 nucleotides are TGTGCCAGCACCTTTCTAGCGGGAGGGCCGAGTTCAGATACGCAGTATTTT. Its translation is CASTFLAGGPSSDTQYF.

The chain couples TRBV24-1 to TRBJ2-1, with 10 nucleotides matching TRBD2. Trimming removed 4 bases from V and 4 bases from J; junction bases left unmatched: 9. The germline V gene has CDR1 KGHDR and CDR2 SFDVKD. The CDR3 runs to 17 residues. The DNA for the CDR3 is TGTGCCACCAGTGACCGCCTCCGGACTAGCGGATACAATGAGCAGTTCTTC. Translated: CATSDRLRTSGYNEQFF.

This chain uses TRBV11-2 with TRBJ2-2, with D unresolved. The CDR3 length is 14 residues. CDR1 and CDR2 (germline): SGHAT, FQNNGV. V was clipped by 0 bases and J by 6 bases, with 8 bases between them. CDR3 sequence reads: CASSLENRAGELFF. CDR3 nucleotides: TGTGCCAGCAGCTTAGAGAACCGGGCCGGGGAGCTGTTTTTT.

This chain links TRBV4-1 with TRBJ2-5, with D possibly matching TRBD2 (6 bases). CDR3 length: 16 residues. V lost 6 bases to trimming and J lost 1 base, with 18 bases between them. The V gene's germline CDR1 is MGHRA and CDR2 YSYEKL. This CDR3 is CASREDPWGLQETQYF. CDR3 bases: TGCGCCAGCAGGGAAGATCCGTGGGGACTCCAAGAGACCCAGTACTTC.

The genes are TRBV6-1 and TRBJ1-1; possible D gene TRBD1, 6 bases. The CDR3 covers 12 residues. Trimming took off 2 bases at V and 11 bases at J, with 12 bases between the two ends. Germline CDR1 is MNHNS and CDR2 is SASEGT. CDR3 protein: CASSESTGLAFF. The DNA for the CDR3 is TGTGCCAGCAGTGAATCTACAGGGTTGGCTTTCTTT.

This sequence joins TRBV5-1 and TRBJ2-7, with a possible D match to TRBD1 (7 bases). Germline CDR1 is SGHRS and CDR2 is YFSETQ. CDR3 length equals 19 residues. Deletions cut 3 bases from V and 2 bases from J, with 27 bases between. CDR3 amino acids: CASSSSQLTGAGGTYEQYF. The CDR3 DNA reads as TGCGCCAGCAGCTCTTCTCAGCTCACAGGGGCAGGGGGGACCTACGAGCAGTACTTC.

The chain joins TRBV30 to TRBJ1-2; 8 bases agree with TRBD1. This CDR3 is built from 17 residues. V was clipped by 3 bases and J by 6 bases; unmatched bases: 18. CDR1 and CDR2 (germline): GTSNPN, SVGIG (reference sequence). The DNA for the CDR3 is TGTGCCTGGAGGGACCCGGGCGGACAGGGTCCTATGGATGGCTACACCTTC. Residues: CAWRDPGGQGPMDGYTF.

This clone appeared a single time. The CDR3 DNA sequence: TGTGCCAGCAGTGATGGGTTAGGGACTAGCGGCCTGGGGGATACGCAGTATTTT. Amino acids: CASSDGLGTSGLGDTQYF. The V and J genes are TRBV6-1 and TRBJ2-3; 11 nucleotides line up with TRBD2. V trimming: 3 bases; J trimming: 6 bases; junction bases outside the gene matches: 14. Germline-derived CDR1 and CDR2 are MNHNS and SASEGT. The length of the CDR3 is 18 residues.

The gene calls are TRBV28 and TRBJ2-3; no reliable D call. Looked up from germline, CDR1 is MDHEN and CDR2 is SYDVKM. CDR3 size: 12 residues. The V and J ends lost 6 bases and 6 bases respectively, with 10 bases between them. This CDR3 reads CASSPPKDTQYF. CDR3 bases: TGTGCCAGCAGCCCCCCTAAGGATACGCAGTATTTT.

The V call is TRBV7-9, the J call TRBJ1-2; unclear D gene. V lost 5 bases to trimming and J lost 4 bases, with 11 bases between them. This CDR3 is 13 amino acids long. Per the germline V gene, CDR1 is SEHNR and CDR2 is FQNEAQ (reference sequence). CDR3 in DNA: TGTGCCAGCAGCCCCGTCGGGAGCTATGGCTACACCTTC. Its translation is CASSPVGSYGYTF.

The V gene is TRBV6-1, the J gene TRBJ1-3, with a tentative D call TRBD1 (5 bases). The germline CDR1 and CDR2 sequences are MNHNS and SASEGT. The CDR3 totals 19 residues. V was trimmed by 2 bases and J by 0 bases, leaving 20 bases between them. CDR3 protein: CASSERAGILVSSGNTIYF. Here the CDR3 DNA reads TGTGCCAGCAGTGAAAGGGCAGGGATATTGGTGAGCTCTGGAAACACCATATATTTT.

The chain joins TRBV11-3 to TRBJ2-7; the match to TRBD2 covers 8 bases. Per the germline V gene, CDR1 is SGHNT and CDR2 is YENEEA. This CDR3 region has 14 residues. V lost 2 bases and J lost 3; bases outside the gene matches: 3. CDR3 nucleotides: TGTGCCAGCAGCTTAAGCGGGAGTATCTACGAGCAGTACTTC. Translating it yields CASSLSGSIYEQYF.

The chain couples TRBV11-1 to TRBJ2-5; 7 nucleotides match TRBD2. This CDR3 has 14 residues. Germline V gene sequence: CDR1 SGHAT, CDR2 FQDESV (reference sequence). Germline trimming cut 0 bases from V and 5 bases from J; bases unmatched to any gene: 3. The CDR3 reads CASSLAGGRETQYF. The CDR3 DNA follows: TGTGCCAGCAGCTTAGCGGGGGGGAGGGAGACCCAGTACTTC. Full variable domain (outside the CDR3, taken from reference TRBV11-1 and TRBJ2-5): EAEVAQSPRYKITEKSQAVAFWCDPISGHATLYWYRQILGQGPELLVQFQDESVVDDSQLPKDRFSAERLKGVDSTLKIQPAELGDSAMYLCASSLAGGRETQYFGPGTRLLVL.

This sequence joins TRBV9 and TRBJ2-7, with 10 bases identical to TRBD1. The CDR3 consists of 15 residues. Losses at the gene ends were 3 bases for V and 0 bases for J; bases not matched to a gene: 3. Germline CDR1 is SGDLS and CDR2 is YYNGEE. CDR3 sequence reads: CASSADRGTSYEQYF. The CDR3 DNA sequence: TGTGCCAGCAGCGCGGACAGGGGGACCTCCTACGAGCAGTACTTC.

The chain recombines TRBV6-5 with TRBJ1-4; D unclear. CDR1 is MNHEY, CDR2 SVGAGI, per germline. The CDR3 spans 13 residues. V lost 10 bases and J lost 7, with 16 bases in between. This CDR3 reads CATKLGRAEKLFF. DNA for the CDR3: TGTGCCACGAAACTGGGGAGGGCTGAAAAACTGTTTTTT.

The chain combines TRBV5-4 with TRBJ2-3; 8 nucleotides align to TRBD2. Trimming cost V 4 bases and J 2 bases; bases outside gene matches: 9. The CDR3 is made up of 16 amino acids. Germline V gene sequence: CDR1 SGHNT, CDR2 YYREEE (reference sequence). This CDR3 reads CASSVMTSATTDTQYF. The CDR3, as DNA: TGTGCCAGCAGCGTCATGACTAGCGCTACCACAGATACGCAGTATTTT.

The chain is built from TRBV29-1 and TRBJ2-5, with 9 bases that match TRBD2. Germline trimming cut 6 bases from V and 4 bases from J; bases unmatched to any gene: 12. The V gene's germline CDR1 is SQVTM and CDR2 ANQGSEA. CDR3 size: 15 residues. The CDR3 region is CSVAPAGGRGETQYF. CDR3 DNA: TGCAGCGTGGCCCCAGCGGGGGGCCGGGGAGAGACCCAGTACTTC.

A few counts support this clone. Here the CDR3 DNA reads TGTGCCAGCAGTTACTCCGGGGAGACCCAGTACTTC. It translates to CASSYSGETQYF. V gene TRBV6-5 combines with J gene TRBJ2-5; D is ambiguous. This CDR3 contains 12 residues. The germline gives CDR1 MNHEY, CDR2 SVGAGI. Trimming cost V 0 bases and J 5 bases, with 4 bases left between them.

The rearrangement uses TRBV11-1 and TRBJ2-7, with a possible D match to TRBD1 (5 bases). CDR3 size: 14 residues. The V gene lost 5 bases and the J gene lost 0 bases, with 11 bases spanning the gap. From germline, CDR1 is SGHAT and CDR2 FQDESV (reference sequence). CDR3 bases: TGTGCCAGCAGCGTAGACAGAAGCTCCTACGAGCAGTACTTC. Amino acids: CASSVDRSSYEQYF.

This sequence joins TRBV5-1 and TRBJ2-1, with 8 bases fitting TRBD2. The V gene's germline CDR1 is SGHRS and CDR2 YFSETQ. Germline trimming cut 1 base from V and 6 bases from J; bases unmatched to any gene: 6. The CDR3 covers 15 residues. The DNA for the CDR3 is TGCGCCAGCAGCTTGCAAAGCGGGAGAGGCAATGAGCAGTTCTTC. It codes for CASSLQSGRGNEQFF. Variable domain in full (rest from reference TRBV5-1 and TRBJ2-1): KAGVTQTPRYLIKTRGQQVTLSCSPISGHRSVSWYQQTPGQGLQFLFEYFSETQRNKGNFPGRFSGRQFSNSRSEMNVSTLELGDSALYLCASSLQSGRGNEQFFGPGTRLTVL.

This sequence joins TRBV7-9 and TRBJ1-2; possibly TRBD1 for D (5 bases). Looked up from germline, CDR1 is SEHNR and CDR2 is FQNEAQ (reference sequence). The CDR3 totals 13 residues. V was shortened by 5 bases and J by 4 bases, with 11 bases between the two germline ends. CDR3 residues: CASSPDSLYGYTF. The CDR3 bases are TGTGCCAGCAGCCCTGACAGCCTCTATGGCTACACCTTC.

CDR3 coding DNA: TGCGCCAGCAGCTTGGATGTAACTAGCACAGATACGCAGTATTTT. As protein: CASSLDVTSTDTQYF. This chain links TRBV5-1 with TRBJ2-3, with no clear D. The germline V gene has CDR1 SGHRS and CDR2 YFSETQ. This CDR3 is built from 15 residues. V was cut by 0 bases and J by 0 bases, with 8 bases left in between.

This clone was counted once. The V call is TRBV30, the J call TRBJ1-4; TRBD1 might be the D (6 bases). This CDR3 region has 15 residues. CDR1 is GTSNPN, CDR2 SVGIG, per germline (reference sequence). V was trimmed by 4 bases and J by 5 bases, leaving 17 bases between them. DNA for the CDR3: TGTGCCTGGACCCCCTCGGGGGGCTTAAATGAAAAACTGTTTTTT. Encoded protein: CAWTPSGGLNEKLFF.

This clone was picked up a small number of times. The gene calls are TRBV6-1 and TRBJ2-3, with D possibly TRBD2 on 5 matching bases. Trimming removed 2 bases from V and 3 bases from J, with 12 bases in between. CDR3 length equals 15 residues. CDR1 and CDR2 from the germline V gene are MNHNS and SASEGT. The DNA of the CDR3 is TGTGCCAGCAGTGAAAGCGAGGGTTCAACAGATACGCAGTATTTT. Encoded protein: CASSESEGSTDTQYF.